Presented here are 28 T cell receptor beta chains from one specimen sequenced in a study of blood T cells in healthy people across ages. Using a J-beta primer mix together with a sample-barcoded 5' primer, a second PCR was run for roughly 6 to 12 cycles. TCRdb recomputed calls from the 5' RACE reads with MiXCR, one row per CDR3 protein. Of approximately 2,000,000 distinct CDR3 sequences listed, around 42% are singletons. Sequencing input: blood. The receptor source for this set is a human donor in good health.

The chain couples TRBV20-1 to TRBJ1-5, with 8 positions matching TRBD1. Germline CDR1 and CDR2: DFQATT and SNEGSKA (reference sequence). V was pared by 3 bases and J by 5 bases, with 3 bases of the junction left unmatched. This CDR3 has 13 residues. Written as DNA, the CDR3 is TGCAGTGCTAGCAGGGGGCAGGATCAGCCCCAGCATTTT. Its protein is CSASRGQDQPQHF.

The CDR3 DNA reads as TGTGCCAGCAGTTCCCTAGGACAGACCTATGGCTACACCTTC. It yields the protein CASSSLGQTYGYTF. This sequence joins TRBV6-5 and TRBJ1-2, with D possibly matching TRBD1 (6 bases). The CDR3 contains 14 residues. Germline V lookup: CDR1 MNHEY, CDR2 SVGAGI. The germline V and J ends were trimmed by 4 bases and 4 bases, with 13 bases remaining between them.

V is TRBV7-9 and J is TRBJ1-1; possible D gene TRBD1, 5 bases. The CDR3 has 15 amino acids. Germline assignment: CDR1 SEHNR and CDR2 FQNEAQ (reference sequence). Trimming took off 10 bases at V and 3 bases at J, with 21 bases between the two ends. CDR3 loop: CATKHADTRDTEAFF. As DNA, the CDR3 is TGTGCCACCAAACACGCAGACACCAGGGACACTGAAGCTTTCTTT.

In this sample, this clonotype turned up a few times. This sequence joins TRBV20-1 and TRBJ1-2; D unclear. CDR1 is DFQATT and CDR2 is SNEGSKA in the germline V gene (reference sequence). Deletions cut 3 bases from V and 8 bases from J, with 10 bases between. This CDR3 is 11 amino acids long. CDR3 DNA sequence: TGCAGTGCTAGGAGGGTGGAGGGCTACACCTTC. This encodes CSARRVEGYTF.

This clonotype was seen more than once but under ten times. The J gene is TRBJ1-4, the V gene TRBV20-1; D gene unclear. CDR3 length: 12 residues. V lost 3 bases, J lost 5 bases, and 7 bases lay in between. Germline V gene lookup returns CDR1 DFQATT and CDR2 SNEGSKA (reference sequence). This CDR3 reads CSARERNEKLFF. The CDR3 nucleotides are TGCAGTGCTAGGGAGCGGAATGAAAAACTGTTTTTT.

The chain uses TRBV27 and TRBJ2-3; 12 bases match TRBD1. Germline V lookup: CDR1 MNHEY, CDR2 SMNVEV (reference sequence). The CDR3 is 15 amino acids. Losses at the gene ends were 6 bases for V and 6 bases for J; bases not matched to a gene: 7. The CDR3 DNA reads as TGTGCCAGCAGCCAAGGGACAGGGGGCCGGGATACGCAGTATTTT. Protein: CASSQGTGGRDTQYF.

This clonotype was observed a few times. The chain employs TRBV20-1 and TRBJ2-1; no definite D call. V shed 3 bases and J shed 7 bases, with 4 bases lying between them. Germline CDR1 DFQATT, CDR2 SNEGSKA (reference sequence). The CDR3 is 10 amino acids. The CDR3, as DNA: TGCAGTGCTAGGACAAATGAGCAGTTCTTC. Protein product: CSARTNEQFF.

In regard to this clonotype: An end of the junction does not agree with germline; a read error may underlie this. The V gene is TRBV28, the J gene TRBJ2-3, with D hard to call. Germline V gene sequence: CDR1 MDHEN, CDR2 SYDVKM. This CDR3 has 14 amino acids. The CDR3, as DNA: TGTGCCGGCAGTTTGTTACAGTCATCCTATACGCAGTATTTT. Translation: CAGSLLQSSYTQYF.

The V gene is TRBV7-2, the J gene TRBJ1-1; the D gene is possibly TRBD1 (5 bases). Between the trimmed V and J ends, which lost 11 bases and 1 base, there was a span of 14 bases. Germline V gene lookup returns CDR1 SGHTA and CDR2 FQGNSA. The length of the CDR3 is 13 residues. This chain's CDR3 is CAEQWGENTEAFF. The CDR3 DNA is TGTGCCGAGCAGTGGGGGGAGAACACTGAAGCTTTCTTT. Full variable domain (missing parts from reference TRBV7-2 and TRBJ1-1): GAGVSQSPSNKVTEKGKDVELRCDPISGHTALYWYRQSLGQGLEFLIYFQGNSAPDKSGLPSDRFSAERTGGSVSTLTIQRTQQEDSAVYLCAEQWGENTEAFFGQGTRLTVV.

This clonotype was counted many times. The genes are TRBV7-2 and TRBJ2-3; 8 positions match TRBD1. The CDR3 loop spans 14 amino acids. Germline lookup yields CDR1 SGHTA and CDR2 FQGNSA. The junction had 4 bases not matched to a gene; V was cut back by 3 bases and J by 5 bases. CDR3 nucleotide sequence: TGTGCCAGCAGCTTGGACAGGGCGGGAGATACGCAGTATTTT. It yields the protein CASSLDRAGDTQYF.

The rearrangement links TRBV12-3 or TRBV12-4 to TRBJ2-7; D possibly corresponds to TRBD1 (5 bases). V shed 6 bases and J shed 1 base, with 16 bases lying between them. The CDR3 has 15 amino acids. As DNA, the CDR3 is TGTGCCAGCAGCCAAGGACACCAGATTTCCTACGAGCAGTACTTC. Translated, it gives CASSQGHQISYEQYF.

This chain uses TRBV5-6 with TRBJ2-7, with D tentatively TRBD1 (6 bases). The germline CDR1 and CDR2 sequences are SGHDT and YYEEEE. CDR3 size: 14 residues. V lost 2 bases to trimming and J lost 3 bases, with 12 bases between them. CDR3 residues: CASSFADRIYEQYF. The DNA for the CDR3 is TGTGCCAGCAGCTTTGCCGACAGGATCTACGAGCAGTACTTC. The full variable domain, completed using reference TRBV5-6 and TRBJ2-7, is DAGVTQSPTHLIKTRGQQVTLRCSPKSGHDTVSWYQQALGQGPQFIFQYYEEEERQRGNFPDRFSGHQFPNYSSELNVNALLLGDSALYLCASSFADRIYEQYFGPGTRLTVT.

This clonotype has more than one count but fewer than ten. The chain combines TRBV10-3 with TRBJ2-7; D might be TRBD1 (6 bases). V lost 7 bases and J 7 bases, leaving 17 bases between the germline ends. CDR3 length equals 13 residues. Germline assignment: CDR1 ENHRY and CDR2 SYGVKD. The CDR3 region is CAINRQANEEQYF. CDR3 DNA: TGTGCCATCAACCGACAGGCCAACGAGGAGCAGTACTTC.

This clonotype was detected only a few times. The rearrangement links TRBV18 to TRBJ2-5; D ambiguous. The CDR3 runs 16 residues. V was pared by 3 bases and J by 1 base, with 15 bases between. The germline V gene has CDR1 KGHSH and CDR2 LQKENI. This CDR3 is CASSPNLKRPQETQYF. DNA for the CDR3: TGTGCCAGCTCACCCAACTTAAAGCGACCCCAAGAGACCCAGTACTTC.

The V gene is TRBV20-1, the J gene TRBJ2-3, with 8 bases aligning to TRBD2. With 4 bases clipped from V and 3 bases from J, the junction kept 9 bases outside the gene matches. CDR1 and CDR2 (germline): DFQATT, SNEGSKA (reference sequence). The CDR3 covers 15 residues. The DNA for the CDR3 is TGCAGTGCTACAGGTGACGGGGGGGAAACAGATACGCAGTATTTT. It specifies CSATGDGGETDTQYF.

The V call is TRBV19, the J call TRBJ2-7; a weak D match, TRBD2 (6 bases). V lost 8 bases and J lost 1, with 15 bases in between. The CDR3 totals 14 residues. Germline-derived CDR1 and CDR2 are LNHDA and SQIVND (reference sequence). CDR3 protein: CASQRDSYSYEQYF. The CDR3 nucleotides are TGTGCCAGTCAGAGGGACTCCTATTCCTACGAGCAGTACTTC.

This clonotype showed up just a few times. The chain is built from TRBV7-2 and TRBJ2-4, with a possible D match to TRBD1 (5 bases). The J call may not be correct, given that the DNA end is closer to TRBJ2-7. The length of the CDR3 is 15 residues. Germline CDR1 reads SGHTA; CDR2 reads FQGNSA. The CDR3 here is CASSFNSGRAYEQYF. The CDR3 nucleotides read TGTGCCAGCAGCTTCAATTCGGGCAGGGCCTACGAGCAGTACTTC.

A remark on this clonotype: One end of the junction does not line up with germline, which may come from a read error. The rearrangement uses TRBV12-3 or TRBV12-4 and TRBJ1-2, with TRBD1 matching over 7 bases. CDR3 length equals 13 residues. CDR3 amino acids: CASSSQGYGGCTF. The CDR3 DNA reads as TGTGCCAGCAGTTCACAGGGGTACGGTGGCTGCACCTTC.

J is TRBJ2-5 and V is TRBV15, with 10 positions matching TRBD2. V gave up 5 bases and J gave up 10 bases; unmatched junction bases: 7. The germline V gene encodes CDR1 LNHNV and CDR2 YYDKDF (reference sequence). The CDR3 spans 13 residues. CDR3 residues: CATSPSGGWNQYF. The CDR3 DNA reads as TGTGCCACCAGCCCTAGCGGGGGATGGAACCAGTACTTC.

The CDR3, as DNA: TGCGCCAGCAGCCAAGTGTCCAGGGGGCGCGATATCCCTGGCTACACCTTC. This encodes CASSQVSRGRDIPGYTF. This chain uses TRBV4-1 with TRBJ1-2, with 8 bases that match TRBD1. V lost 1 base, J lost 7 bases, and 14 bases stayed unmatched. The CDR3 consists of 17 residues. The germline V gene has CDR1 MGHRA and CDR2 YSYEKL.

The CDR3 spells CASGLAEWKTEAFF. CDR3 sequence (DNA): TGTGCTAGTGGTTTGGCTGAATGGAAGACTGAAGCTTTCTTT. This rearrangement joins TRBV12-5 to TRBJ1-1; D gene ambiguous. Germline V gene data show CDR1 as LGHNT and CDR2 as FRNRAP. This CDR3 has 14 amino acids. With 1 base removed from V and 5 bases from J, the gap between germline ends came to 11 bases.

In this sample, this clonotype turned up a few times. V gene TRBV20-1 combines with J gene TRBJ1-6, with unresolved D. This CDR3 spans 13 amino acids. Trimming took 1 base from V and 13 from J, leaving 14 bases between them. CDR1 and CDR2 (germline): DFQATT, SNEGSKA (reference sequence). The CDR3 sequence: CSARATSQEPLHF. The CDR3 region has the DNA TGCAGTGCTAGAGCTACGAGTCAGGAGCCCCTCCACTTT.

The J gene is TRBJ2-1, the V gene TRBV7-9; D possibly matches TRBD1 or TRBD2 (7 bases each). The CDR3 runs to 16 residues. The germline CDR1 and CDR2 sequences are SEHNR and FQNEAQ (reference sequence). Trimming shortened V by 5 bases and J by 2 bases, and 16 bases separated the two germline ends. The CDR3 bases are TGTGCCAGCAGCGCAAACAGGGGAGGGACCTACAATGAGCAGTTCTTC. Translation: CASSANRGGTYNEQFF.

This clonotype was detected only a few times. This chain links TRBV7-3 with TRBJ2-4; TRBD1 aligns across 7 bases. The J call is in doubt because the DNA end fits TRBJ2-7 better. This CDR3 contains 18 residues. Germline-derived CDR1 and CDR2 are SGHTA and FQGTGA. Here the CDR3 reads CASSLTGRFGDRLYEQYF. Here the CDR3 DNA reads TGTGCCAGCAGCTTAACGGGTCGTTTTGGGGACAGATTATACGAGCAGTACTTC.

A few counts support this clonotype. V is TRBV5-6 and J is TRBJ1-2, with 9 positions matching TRBD1. Germline lookup yields CDR1 SGHDT and CDR2 YYEEEE. The CDR3 extends over 14 amino acids. The V segment lost 1 base and the J segment 7 bases; nucleotides outside the gene matches: 5. This CDR3 is CASSLIQGAFGYTF. Written as DNA, the CDR3 is TGTGCCAGCAGCTTGATACAGGGGGCTTTTGGCTACACCTTC.

J is TRBJ1-5 and V is TRBV18; D gene ambiguous. The CDR3 is 12 amino acids. Germline-derived CDR1 and CDR2 are KGHSH and LQKENI. V shed 3 bases and J shed 9 bases, with 9 bases lying between them. DNA for the CDR3: TGTGCCAGCTCACCGGACTCCGGGCCCCAGCATTTT. It is translated as CASSPDSGPQHF.

The chain has TRBV20-1 and TRBJ1-5; the D is unclear. CDR3 length: 14 residues. Germline values: CDR1 DFQATT, CDR2 SNEGSKA (reference sequence). With 0 bases removed from V and 4 bases from J, the gap between germline ends came to 10 bases. For the CDR3, the DNA is TGCAGTGCTAGAGATCCCCGAACTAATCAGCCCCAGCATTTT. Translated: CSARDPRTNQPQHF.

V usage is TRBV20-1 and J usage is TRBJ1-5; weak D call: TRBD1 (6 bases). Trimming took 3 bases from V and 3 from J, leaving 12 bases between them. Germline CDR1 and CDR2: DFQATT and SNEGSKA (reference sequence). The CDR3 is 14 residues long. This CDR3 is CSASFTGYNQPQHF. The CDR3 nucleotides read TGCAGTGCTAGTTTTACAGGGTACAATCAGCCCCAGCATTTT.